The source of this T cell receptor beta chain is a study of patients and donors after allogeneic stem cell transplantation. This clonotype has just a few counts. TCRdb itself ran the RT-PCR reads through MiXCR, one entry per CDR3 protein. The data hold more than 150,000 distinct CDR3 sequences, with around two fifths observed a single time. This CDR3 comprises 13 residues. Germline CDR1 DFQATT, CDR2 SNEGSKA (reference sequence). Trimming removed 7 bases from V and 4 bases from J; junction bases left unmatched: 5. The chain is built from TRBV20-1 and TRBJ1-2; 11 nucleotides align to TRBD1. The receptor's source is a human donor who was either an allogeneic HSCT recipient or a stem cell or donor lymphocyte infusion donor (not recorded which). It is not recorded whose cells these are; they may come from a transplant donor. Sequenced sample: blood, either unsorted or a sorted T cell fraction (not recorded which). CDR3 protein: CSVDRGHGYGYTF. The CDR3 DNA reads TGCAGTGTGGACAGGGGGCATGGCTATGGCTACACCTTC.